Listed below are T cell receptor beta chains from one sample, sequenced in a study of chronic HIV infection and antiretroviral therapy. TCRdb processed the 5' RACE reads anew with MiXCR; each CDR3 protein has one entry. The sample shows about 48,000 distinct CDR3 sequences, about a fifth of them seen only once. Sequencing used peripheral blood. The receptor source for this set is an adult who had HIV and had not received antiretroviral therapy, or was an uninfected healthy control (not recorded which). The CDR3 runs from the conserved cysteine through the conserved F or W. Each record gives: J gene, V gene, D gene, clone size, CDR3 DNA, CDR3 protein. D genes are given only for firm matches. Some rows mark clone size as missing; the rest say once, few, many or name a class of expanded clone.

TRBJ2-1,TRBV29-1,TRBD2,.,TGCAGTTGGGCAGAGGGACTAGCGGTATTCAATGAGCAGTTCTTC,CSWAEGLAVFNEQFF
TRBJ2-3,TRBV10-3,TRBD2,.,TGTGCCTCAAAGGGGACTAGCGCCGCCGAGAGGGAGTATTTT,CASKGTSAAEREYF
TRBJ2-5,TRBV6-5,TRBD2,few,TGTGCCAGCAGTTACTCGGGGGGGTCCCAAGAGACCCAGTACTTC,CASSYSGGSQETQYF
TRBJ2-2,TRBV9,.,.,TGTGCCAGCAGCGTAGCCGGGAACACCGGGGAGCTGTTTTTT,CASSVAGNTGELFF
TRBJ2-4,TRBV6-4,.,.,TGTGCCAGCAGTGATGGTGCGCGGGACATTCAGTACTTC,CASSDGARDIQYF
TRBJ2-3,TRBV28,TRBD2,.,TGTGCCAGCTGGTGGGGCGGGAGGGCGACAGATACGCAGTATTTT,CASWWGGRATDTQYF
TRBJ1-1,TRBV27,.,.,TGTGCCAGCACCCCCACGAGGAAGGCTCTTACTGAAGCTTTCTTT,CASTPTRKALTEAFF
TRBJ2-6,TRBV19,.,.,TGTGCCAGTCGGGGTGGGGTCTCTGGGGCCAACGTCCTGACTTTC,CASRGGVSGANVLTF
TRBJ2-7,TRBV20-1,TRBD1,few,TGCAGTGCTAATCAACCGGGACAGAAGTACGAGCAGTACTTC,CSANQPGQKYEQYF
TRBJ2-3,TRBV5-6,.,.,TGTGCCAACAGCCCCCCCGACAGTAGCACAGATACGCAGTATTTT,CANSPPDSSTDTQYF
TRBJ2-1,TRBV11-2,.,few,TGTGCCAGCAGCCCCCCCGGAGGGTTTGACAATGAGCAGTTCTTC,CASSPPGGFDNEQFF
TRBJ2-2,TRBV3-1,TRBD2,.,TGTGCCAGCCTGGGTTGGGCTAGCGGGACCGGGGAGCTGTTTTTT,CASLGWASGTGELFF
TRBJ1-1,TRBV11-1,.,.,TGTGCCAGCCGCACCCGGGGGACCAACACTGAAGCTTTCTTT,CASRTRGTNTEAFF
TRBJ2-7,TRBV10-3,.,.,TGTGCCATCAGTGAGTCCGGGACACTCTCCTACGAGCAGTACTTC,CAISESGTLSYEQYF
TRBJ2-2,TRBV29-1,.,few,TGCAGCGTTACGGGGGATTACACCGGGGAGCTGTTTTTT,CSVTGDYTGELFF
TRBJ2-1,TRBV7-3,TRBD2,few,TGTGCCAGCAGCGCCATAGCGGGGATCGGGCAGTTCTTC,CASSAIAGIGQFF
TRBJ2-3,TRBV28,TRBD1,few,TGTGCCAGCAGTCCCGAGATCGGGACAGGGGGTCATACGCAGTATTTT,CASSPEIGTGGHTQYF
TRBJ1-6,TRBV2,.,few,TGTGCCAGCCTAAACCACGGGACACTCAATAATTCACCCCTCCACTTT,CASLNHGTLNNSPLHF
TRBJ2-1,TRBV27,TRBD2,few,TGTGCCAGCCGACGACTAGCGGGATTAAACAATGAGCAGTTCTTC,CASRRLAGLNNEQFF
TRBJ2-6,TRBV11-2,.,many,TGTGCCAGCAGCTTGGGCAGGGCGGCCAACGTCCTGACTTTC,CASSLGRAANVLTF
TRBJ2-1,TRBV28,TRBD2,few,TGTGCCAGCAGTGCAACTAGCGGGGGCTACAATGAGCAGTTCTTC,CASSATSGGYNEQFF
TRBJ2-1,TRBV28,TRBD1,few,TGTGCCATCAGGACAGGGGGAAGTGAGCAGTTCTTC,CAIRTGGSEQFF
TRBJ1-1,TRBV29-1,TRBD1,.,TGCAGCGTTCCTAACCCAGGGGGGGGTACTGAAGCTTTCTTT,CSVPNPGGGTEAFF
TRBJ2-3,TRBV5-5,.,few,TGTGCCAGCAGCCCCCGACACACAGATACGCAGTATTTT,CASSPRHTDTQYF
TRBJ2-2,TRBV29-1,.,few,TGCAGCGTCAATGACAGGCTCTCCGGGGAGCTGTTTTTT,CSVNDRLSGELFF
TRBJ2-3,TRBV28,.,few,TGTGCCAGCAGTGGCGGCGGGACAGATACGCAGTATTTT,CASSGGGTDTQYF
TRBJ1-2,TRBV25-1,.,few,TGTGCCAGCAGCCCATCGGAACGCCCGGGGGGCTACACCTTC,CASSPSERPGGYTF
TRBJ2-3,TRBV24-1,TRBD2,once,TGTGCCACCAGTGATGTAGCGGGACGGACAGATACGCAGTATTTT,CATSDVAGRTDTQYF
TRBJ2-7,TRBV27,.,once,TGTGCCAGCAGTCCAGACCCCCACTTC,CASSPDPHF
TRBJ1-1,TRBV12-3/TRBV12-4,TRBD1,few,TGTGCCAGCACCCCCCAGGGGGAAATTAACACTGAAGCTTTCTTT,CASTPQGEINTEAFF
TRBJ2-2,TRBV7-9,.,.,TGTGCCAGCAGCTTAAGATCCCCTATAAACACCGGGGAGCTGTTTTTT,CASSLRSPINTGELFF
TRBJ2-3,TRBV6-6,TRBD2,.,TGTGCCAGCGTCTCGGGAGGGAAGTTTAACACAGATACGCAGTATTTT,CASVSGGKFNTDTQYF
TRBJ2-3,TRBV7-7,TRBD2,.,TGTGCTAGCAGCCGCTTGACTAGCGGGGCCACAGATACGCAGTATTTT,CASSRLTSGATDTQYF
TRBJ2-5,TRBV18,.,few,TGTGCCAGCTCACCCCCGACGGGGGGCGCGGTGGAGACCCAGTACTTC,CASSPPTGGAVETQYF
TRBJ2-1,TRBV18,.,.,TGTGCCAGCTCACCACTAGAGGGACTCCACGGGGATGAGCAGTTCTTC,CASSPLEGLHGDEQFF
TRBJ2-1,TRBV28,.,.,TGTGCCAGCAGTGCCCCCGAGGTAGGGGGTGAGCAGTTCTTC,CASSAPEVGGEQFF
TRBJ1-1,TRBV12-3/TRBV12-4,TRBD1,many,TGTGCCAGCAGTCCGACAGGGACGGGGAACACTGAAGCTTTCTTT,CASSPTGTGNTEAFF
TRBJ1-1,TRBV5-8,.,few,TGTGCCAGCAGCTTGGTCGGCACGGGCATGGGAACTGAAGCTTTCTTT,CASSLVGTGMGTEAFF
TRBJ1-1,TRBV20-1,TRBD1,few,TGCAGAGGACAGGCAGGTGAAGCTTTCTTT,CRGQAGEAFF
TRBJ2-7,TRBV27,.,.,TGTGCCAGCAGTTTGGCGGTAACGTCCTACGAGCAGTACTTC,CASSLAVTSYEQYF
TRBJ2-1,TRBV29-1,.,few,TGCAGCGTTGTAACCACGGGTTCATCCTACAATGAGCAGTTCTTC,CSVVTTGSSYNEQFF
TRBJ2-7,TRBV28,.,.,TGTGCCAGCAGTTTCGTGCCCTACGGGCAGTACTTC,CASSFVPYGQYF
TRBJ1-2,TRBV5-1,.,few,TGCGCCAGTACGACGGAACTCTATGGCTACACCTTC,CASTTELYGYTF
TRBJ1-1,TRBV10-3,TRBD1,.,TGTGCCATCAGTGAGGCAGGGGGCTTTGAAGCTTTCTTT,CAISEAGGFEAFF
TRBJ1-2,TRBV4-2,.,few,TGTGCCAGCAGCCAAGATACTCCGAACTATGGCTACACCTTC,CASSQDTPNYGYTF